The rows below give T cell receptor beta chains drawn from one sample of a study of cytomegalovirus exposure and HLA in healthy donors. The method was immunoSEQ multiplex PCR; TCRdb's version includes in-frame clones alone and lacks a portion of them. The table has approximately 100,000 clones, less than 80% seen once; the top ten hold about 3.8%. The sample comprised PBMCs. Receptors originate from a man aged 30 to 39 in good health and CMV-seropositive. Each CDR3 is given with its conserved first and last residue. The order of the fields is V gene, J gene, D gene, CDR3 protein. The D gene is left open where the match is weak.

TRBV6-5	TRBJ1-2	-	CASRITAEYGYTF
TRBV6-6	TRBJ2-1	-	CASSYGSTSFGSEQFF
TRBV11-3	TRBJ2-3	-	CASSLLFTRADTQYF
TRBV11-3	TRBJ2-1	TRBD2	CASSYRSGGGLKDEQFF
TRBV7-2	TRBJ2-7	TRBD2	CASSLAPSGATYEQYF
TRBV5-8	TRBJ2-7	-	CASSVTFGQGLEQYF
TRBV6-5	TRBJ1-2	-	CASSYRDSLDGYTF
TRBV2	TRBJ2-7	TRBD1	CASADRGSSYEQYF
TRBV7-9	TRBJ1-2	-	CASSLGLSGFYTF
TRBV6-1	TRBJ1-2	-	CATQKNRDIRGYTF
TRBV11-3	TRBJ2-3	TRBD2	CSSQRGGMGTDTQYF
TRBV5-4	TRBJ2-4	TRBD2	CASSDLGGAKNIQYF
TRBV5-4	TRBJ1-3	-	CASSLEGTGNTIYF
TRBV5-1	TRBJ2-5	TRBD2	CASSLGGVQETQYF
TRBV11-3	TRBJ2-1	-	CASSPDRSYNEQFF
TRBV27	TRBJ1-2	-	CASSSQGNYGYTF
TRBV5-1	TRBJ2-3	-	CASSLATAGDTQYF
TRBV27	TRBJ2-1	TRBD1	CASGPDRGLYNEQFF
TRBV30	TRBJ1-4	-	CAWSGVGEKLFF
TRBV5-4	TRBJ2-5	-	CASSLSQETQYF
TRBV6-5	TRBJ1-1	-	CATTGNTEAFF
TRBV10-3	TRBJ2-7	TRBD2	CAISEPLGLAVSYEQYF
TRBV29-1	TRBJ1-2	-	CSVELDRSYGYTF
TRBV11-2	TRBJ1-2	-	CASSLAGLSYGYTF
TRBV27	TRBJ1-2	-	CASSPLGGDSGSYGYTF
TRBV30	TRBJ2-7	TRBD1	CAWSLGQGAYEQYF
TRBV13	TRBJ2-1	-	CASSLGQAYNEQFF
TRBV6-1	TRBJ2-1	TRBD2	CAVRLAGSSYNEQFF
TRBV6-6	TRBJ2-3	TRBD2	CALAGGGTDTQYF
TRBV7-6	TRBJ1-1	-	CASSLGEGHTEAFF
TRBV5-6	TRBJ2-6	-	CASSLDRDRPGANVLTF
TRBV11-2	TRBJ1-1	TRBD1	CASSLQGGNTEAFF
TRBV6-6	TRBJ1-3	-	CASSYSRGSGNTIYF
TRBV29-1	TRBJ2-7	-	CSGGRGGYEQYF
TRBV15	TRBJ2-1	-	CATSRDPGGWELVLLLVNEQFF